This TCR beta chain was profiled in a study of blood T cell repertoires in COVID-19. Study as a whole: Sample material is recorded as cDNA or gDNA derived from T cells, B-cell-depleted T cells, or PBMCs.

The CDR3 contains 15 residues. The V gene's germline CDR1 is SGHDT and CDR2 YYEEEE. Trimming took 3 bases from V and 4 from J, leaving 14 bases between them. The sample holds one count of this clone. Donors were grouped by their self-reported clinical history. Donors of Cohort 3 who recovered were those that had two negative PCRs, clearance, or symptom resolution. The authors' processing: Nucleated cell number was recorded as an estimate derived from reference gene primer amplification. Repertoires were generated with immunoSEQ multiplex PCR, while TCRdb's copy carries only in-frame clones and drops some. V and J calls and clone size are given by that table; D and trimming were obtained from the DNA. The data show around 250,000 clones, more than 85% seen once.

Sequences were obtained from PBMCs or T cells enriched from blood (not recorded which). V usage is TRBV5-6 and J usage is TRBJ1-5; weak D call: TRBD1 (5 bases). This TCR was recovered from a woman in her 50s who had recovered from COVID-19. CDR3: CASSSLRAGNQPQHF. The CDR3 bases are TGTGCCAGCAGCTCCCTTCGGGCAGGGAATCAGCCCCAGCATTTT.